A single sample is the source of the 21 T cell receptor beta chains below, sequenced in a study of cytomegalovirus exposure and HLA in healthy donors. PCR was performed using 60 Vbeta and 13 Jbeta primers. Only in-frame clones appear in the TCRdb table, and some are missing; sequencing was by immunoSEQ multiplex PCR. The profile shows around 100,000 clones, roughly 70% of them singletons. Input material: PBMCs. These receptors all stem from a woman aged 45-60 years in good health and CMV-seronegative.

The J gene is TRBJ2-2, the V gene TRBV7-2; 12 bases match TRBD2. Germline V gives CDR1 SGHTA, CDR2 FQGNSA. The CDR3 extends over 18 amino acids. The junction had 11 bases not matched to a gene; V was cut back by 5 bases and J by 4 bases. Here the CDR3 reads CASSPISSGGVGTGELFF. The CDR3 DNA follows: TGTGCCAGCAGCCCTATATCTAGCGGGGGGGTCGGCACCGGGGAGCTGTTTTTT.

The chain employs TRBV6-5 and TRBJ1-5; no definite D call. CDR3 length equals 13 residues. The V gene's germline CDR1 is MNHEY and CDR2 SVGAGI. V lost 5 bases and J 5 bases, leaving 10 bases between the germline ends. The CDR3 DNA follows: TGTGCCAGCAGTCCCCAGCGAGATCAGCCCCAGCATTTT. Translation gives CASSPQRDQPQHF.

This clone was seen more than once but under ten times. The J gene is TRBJ2-3, the V gene TRBV27; 9 bases align to TRBD2. CDR3 size: 15 residues. Germline CDR1 and CDR2: MNHEY and SMNVEV (reference sequence). The V and J ends lost 3 bases and 4 bases, in that order; junction bases with no gene match: 5. For the CDR3, the DNA is TGTGCCAGCAGTTTTAGCGGGGGTGTCGCAGATACGCAGTATTTT. Protein product: CASSFSGGVADTQYF.

This clone appeared a few times. J is TRBJ2-3 and V is TRBV6-1; D gene ambiguous. Germline assignment: CDR1 MNHNS and CDR2 SASEGT. This CDR3 region has 12 residues. V lost 2 bases, J lost 4 bases, and 4 bases lay in between. The CDR3 coding sequence is TGTGCCAGCAGTGAACCCGCAGATACGCAGTATTTT. Amino acid sequence: CASSEPADTQYF.

The genes are TRBV5-4 and TRBJ2-1; TRBD2 matches 9 bases. The trim removed 1 base at V and 8 bases at J, leaving 10 bases unmatched. This CDR3 has 16 amino acids. Germline V gene sequence: CDR1 SGHNT, CDR2 YYREEE (reference sequence). This CDR3 is CASSLSQAGGVYEQFF. CDR3 DNA: TGTGCCAGCAGCTTGTCGCAAGCGGGAGGTGTCTATGAGCAGTTCTTC.

The gene calls are TRBV7-2 and TRBJ2-1; 11 nucleotides line up with TRBD2. Germline lookup yields CDR1 SGHTA and CDR2 FQGNSA. The CDR3 length is 16 residues. The V and J ends lost 1 base and 4 bases, in that order; junction bases with no gene match: 3. The CDR3 nucleotides read TGTGCCAGCAGCTTAGTAGCGGGAGGGCAATACAATGAGCAGTTCTTC. This translates into CASSLVAGGQYNEQFF.

The V and J genes are TRBV7-8 and TRBJ1-4; tentative D call: TRBD1 (5 bases). Trimming took off 2 bases at V and 5 bases at J, with 18 bases between the two ends. In germline, CDR1 is SGHVS, CDR2 FQNEAQ. CDR3 length equals 17 residues. The CDR3 reads CASSLMKTTDFNEKLFF. The CDR3 DNA follows: TGTGCCAGCAGCTTAATGAAGACGACAGACTTCAATGAAAAACTGTTTTTT. Based on the CDR3 plus reference TRBV7-8 and TRBJ1-4, the full variable domain is GAGVSQSPRYKVAKRGQDVALRCDPISGHVSLFWYQQALGQGPEFLTYFQNEAQLDKSGLPSDRFFAERPEGSVSTLKIQRTQQEDSAVYLCASSLMKTTDFNEKLFFGSGTQLSVL.

This rearrangement joins TRBV19 to TRBJ2-5; 7 nucleotides match TRBD1. Germline-derived CDR1 and CDR2 are LNHDA and SQIVND (reference sequence). J gave up 2 bases and V 9 bases, and 6 bases lay outside the gene matches. CDR3 size: 13 residues. CDR3 nucleotides: TGTGCCAGCCAGAGGGGGCATCAAGAGACCCAGTACTTC. Encoded protein: CASQRGHQETQYF.

J is TRBJ1-4 and V is TRBV30, with D tentatively TRBD1 (6 bases). The CDR3 spans 14 residues. Between the trimmed V and J ends, which lost 2 bases and 5 bases, there was a span of 12 bases. The germline gives CDR1 GTSNPN, CDR2 SVGIG (reference sequence). This CDR3 reads CAWSIGQSNEKLFF. The CDR3 region has the DNA TGTGCCTGGAGTATCGGACAGTCGAATGAAAAACTGTTTTTT.

The chain couples TRBV2 to TRBJ2-1; 15 nucleotides line up with TRBD2. Germline V gene sequence: CDR1 SNHLY, CDR2 FYNNEI. CDR3 length: 15 amino acids. Losses at the gene ends were 7 bases for V and 9 bases for J; bases not matched to a gene: 7. The CDR3 here is CASTGTSGGLGEQFF. CDR3 in DNA: TGTGCCAGCACAGGGACTAGCGGGGGGTTGGGTGAGCAGTTCTTC. Combining the CDR3 with reference TRBV2 and TRBJ2-1 gives the whole variable domain EPEVTQTPSHQVTQMGQEVILRCVPISNHLYFYWYRQILGQKVEFLVSFYNNEISEKSEIFDDQFSVERPDGSNFTLKIRSTKLEDSAMYFCASTGTSGGLGEQFFGPGTRLTVL.

CDR3 nucleotides: TGCGCCAGCAGCGCGTTGGGGAGGGCTAATGAAAAACTGTTTTTT. Translated, it gives CASSALGRANEKLFF. The J gene is TRBJ1-4, the V gene TRBV5-1; D is ambiguous. Germline V lookup: CDR1 SGHRS, CDR2 YFSETQ. There are 15 residues in the CDR3. The V and J ends lost 4 bases and 3 bases respectively, with 13 bases between them.

The rearrangement uses TRBV2 and TRBJ2-1, with TRBD1 matching over 10 bases. Looked up from germline, CDR1 is SNHLY and CDR2 is FYNNEI. V lost 5 bases and J lost 6; bases outside the gene matches: 10. The CDR3 runs 16 residues. CDR3 region: CASSTGQGMGLNEQFF. In DNA, the CDR3 is TGTGCCAGCAGTACGGGACAGGGGATGGGCCTCAATGAGCAGTTCTTC. The complete variable domain, with remaining parts taken from reference TRBV2 and TRBJ2-1, reads EPEVTQTPSHQVTQMGQEVILRCVPISNHLYFYWYRQILGQKVEFLVSFYNNEISEKSEIFDDQFSVERPDGSNFTLKIRSTKLEDSAMYFCASSTGQGMGLNEQFFGPGTRLTVL.

This clone has just a few counts. The V and J genes are TRBV2 and TRBJ2-5, with 10 bases fitting TRBD2. V was clipped by 6 bases and J by 5 bases; unmatched bases: 3. The CDR3 spans 13 residues. Germline values: CDR1 SNHLY, CDR2 FYNNEI. CDR3 sequence reads: CASRASGSETQYF. The CDR3, as DNA: TGTGCCAGCAGGGCTAGCGGGAGCGAGACCCAGTACTTC. Full variable domain (remainder filled in from reference TRBV2 and TRBJ2-5): EPEVTQTPSHQVTQMGQEVILRCVPISNHLYFYWYRQILGQKVEFLVSFYNNEISEKSEIFDDQFSVERPDGSNFTLKIRSTKLEDSAMYFCASRASGSETQYFGPGTRLLVL.

CDR3 residues: CASSLERIRLYF. DNA for the CDR3: TGTGCCAGCAGCTTAGAGAGGATCCGACTGTACTTC. V is TRBV7-2 and J is TRBJ2-7; D is undetermined. Germline V lookup: CDR1 SGHTA, CDR2 FQGNSA. This CDR3 is built from 12 residues. V lost 1 base, J lost 12 bases, and 13 bases lay in between.

In regard to this clone: Germline and junction disagree at one end, which may indicate a read error. This specimen includes other DNA sequences encoding the same CDR3. The CDR3 DNA sequence: TGCGCCAGCAGCTTGGAGTCGGGACACTTGAACACCGAAGCTTTCTTT. Amino acids: CASSLESGHLNTEAFF. This chain links TRBV5-1 with TRBJ1-1; D possibly corresponds to TRBD1 (6 bases). CDR1 is SGHRS and CDR2 is YFSETQ in the germline V gene. The CDR3 runs 16 residues.

This clone was observed a few times. This rearrangement joins TRBV5-1 to TRBJ2-1; TRBD2 agrees at 9 bases. V trimming: 0 bases; J trimming: 12 bases; junction bases outside the gene matches: 13. CDR3 length: 16 residues. The germline gives CDR1 SGHRS, CDR2 YFSETQ. This chain's CDR3 is CASSLEGVGLAFVQFF. In nucleotides, the CDR3 is TGCGCCAGCAGCTTGGAGGGGGTGGGACTAGCCTTTGTGCAGTTCTTC.

This chain connects TRBV18 to TRBJ2-7; weak D call: TRBD1 (5 bases). In germline, CDR1 is KGHSH, CDR2 LQKENI. V lost 2 bases, J lost 2 bases, and 16 bases lay in between. There are 16 residues in the CDR3. CDR3 sequence (DNA): TGTGCCAGCTCACCATTTGGTGTACAGGAACCCTACGAGCAGTACTTC. Protein product: CASSPFGVQEPYEQYF.

This clone has just a few counts. The chain couples TRBV28 to TRBJ2-1, with TRBD2 identical over 7 bases. V dropped 2 bases and J dropped 7; count of bases not matched to a gene: 8. CDR1 and CDR2 from the germline V gene are MDHEN and SYDVKM. The CDR3 extends over 15 amino acids. This chain's CDR3 is CASSLAGDRFNEQFF. The CDR3 DNA sequence: TGTGCCAGCAGTTTAGCGGGAGATAGGTTTAATGAGCAGTTCTTC. The full variable domain, in which reference TRBV28 and TRBJ2-1 provide the parts outside the CDR3, is DVKVTQSSRYLVKRTGEKVFLECVQDMDHENMFWYRQDPGLGLRLIYFSYDVKMKEKGDIPEGYSVSREKKERFSLILESASTNQTSMYLCASSLAGDRFNEQFFGPGTRLTVL.

CDR3 bases: TGTGCCATTGGAAGGGACTACGCGAACACCGGGGAGCTGTTTTTT. Protein: CAIGRDYANTGELFF. This sequence joins TRBV27 and TRBJ2-2, with TRBD2 identical over 7 bases. With 10 bases clipped from V and 0 bases from J, the junction kept 8 bases outside the gene matches. The CDR3 has 15 residues. Germline V gene data show CDR1 as MNHEY and CDR2 as SMNVEV (reference sequence).

J is TRBJ2-1 and V is TRBV6-1; possible D gene TRBD2, 6 bases. This CDR3 is 15 amino acids long. V was clipped by 5 bases and J by 0 bases, with 11 bases between them. Looked up from germline, CDR1 is MNHNS and CDR2 is SASEGT. The CDR3 DNA is TGTGCCAGCAGTCCGCAAGCGGGCTCCTACAATGAGCAGTTCTTC. Amino acid sequence: CASSPQAGSYNEQFF.

This clone was seen just once. The genes are TRBV7-8 and TRBJ2-7; tentatively, D is TRBD2 (5 bases). The CDR3 consists of 17 residues. Trimming took off 1 base at V and 2 bases at J, with 18 bases between the two ends. Looked up from germline, CDR1 is SGHVS and CDR2 is FQNEAQ. The CDR3 is CASSLVVRPRVPYEQYF. CDR3 bases: TGTGCCAGCAGCTTAGTGGTAAGACCGAGGGTCCCCTACGAGCAGTACTTC.